Presented here are 21 T cell receptor beta chains from one specimen sequenced in a study of cytomegalovirus exposure and HLA in healthy donors. 13 Jbeta primers and 60 Vbeta primers were used for the PCR. The protocol was immunoSEQ multiplex PCR, while the TCRdb copy is restricted to in-frame clones and leaves out a portion. The sample has 210,000 or so clones; over 75% are singletons. Sequenced input: PBMCs. Receptor source: a man younger than 30 in good health and CMV-seronegative.

V usage is TRBV28 and J usage is TRBJ1-5, with D possibly being TRBD1 (6 bases). This CDR3 has 15 amino acids. Germline V gives CDR1 MDHEN, CDR2 SYDVKM. Trimming removed 8 bases at V and 0 bases at J, with 14 bases between. The DNA of the CDR3 is TGTGCCAGCGTCCTGGGGGGGGCTAGCAATCAGCCCCAGCATTTT. It encodes CASVLGGASNQPQHF.

The chain has TRBV14 and TRBJ2-7, with 7 bases identical to TRBD1. The CDR3 runs to 15 residues. Losses at the gene ends were 1 base for V and 1 base for J; bases not matched to a gene: 4. Germline V gene sequence: CDR1 SGHDN, CDR2 FVKESK. The CDR3 region has the DNA TGTGCCAGCAGCCAAGGACAGGGAGTTTCCTACGAGCAGTACTTC. Protein: CASSQGQGVSYEQYF.

The chain couples TRBV29-1 to TRBJ2-1, with TRBD1 identical over 10 bases. The CDR3 has 13 residues. Germline V CDR1 and CDR2: SQVTM, ANQGSEA. The J segment lost 4 bases and the V segment lost 7 bases, leaving 4 bases of the junction unmatched. CDR3 nucleotide sequence: TGCAGCGGCGACAGGGGGCTGTACAATGAGCAGTTCTTC. Protein product: CSGDRGLYNEQFF.

This chain uses TRBV15 with TRBJ1-2; perhaps TRBD1 as D (6 bases). Germline CDR1 and CDR2: LNHNV and YYDKDF (reference sequence). This CDR3 region has 18 residues. V was shortened by 0 bases and J by 7 bases, with 24 bases between the two germline ends. The CDR3 coding sequence is TGTGCCACCAGCAGAGATTGGGCCGATCGGGCGGGGGCGCTTGGCTACACCTTC. Its translation is CATSRDWADRAGALGYTF. The full variable domain, its missing parts supplied by reference TRBV15 and TRBJ1-2, is DAMVIQNPRYQVTQFGKPVTLSCSQTLNHNVMYWYQQKSSQAPKLLFHYYDKDFNNEADTPDNFQSRRPNTSFCFLDIRSPGLGDTAMYLCATSRDWADRAGALGYTFGSGTRLTVV.

The V and J genes are TRBV7-2 and TRBJ1-2; a possible D gene is TRBD1 (5 bases). The CDR3 runs 15 residues. CDR1 is SGHTA, CDR2 FQGNSA, per germline. V was trimmed by 1 base and J by 4 bases, leaving 13 bases between them. CDR3 protein: CASSLENAGIYGYTF. As DNA, the CDR3 is TGTGCCAGCAGCTTAGAGAACGCAGGGATCTATGGCTACACCTTC.

This clone was counted a single time. V and J are TRBV4-3 and TRBJ1-1; 7 bases match TRBD1. The ends lost 0 bases at V and 4 bases at J; junction bases unmatched: 5. Germline values: CDR1 LGHNA, CDR2 YSLEER. This CDR3 has 15 amino acids. The CDR3 here is CASSQDLKGATEAFF. Written as DNA, the CDR3 is TGCGCCAGCAGCCAAGATTTGAAGGGGGCCACTGAAGCTTTCTTT.

This rearrangement joins TRBV5-4 to TRBJ2-1; 10 bases fit TRBD2. The trim removed 1 base at V and 9 bases at J, leaving 7 bases unmatched. The germline CDR1 and CDR2 sequences are SGHNT and YYREEE (reference sequence). This CDR3 spans 15 amino acids. Here the CDR3 reads CASSLWLAGESEQFF. The CDR3 DNA reads as TGTGCCAGCAGCTTGTGGCTAGCGGGGGAAAGTGAGCAGTTCTTC.

The CDR3 DNA is TGTGCCAGCAGTTACGGCAGTTTAAATACTGAAGCTTTCTTT. Translation: CASSYGSLNTEAFF. The chain links TRBV6-5 to TRBJ1-1, with D uncertain. Trimming pared 2 bases from V and 5 bases from J, leaving 12 bases between. CDR1 and CDR2 from the germline V gene are MNHEY and SVGAGI. CDR3 length: 14 amino acids.

The chain uses TRBV4-1 and TRBJ1-5; 7 bases align to TRBD1. Germline loops: CDR1 MGHRA, CDR2 YSYEKL. J was trimmed by 5 bases and V by 5 bases; bases with no gene match: 15. The CDR3 spans 17 residues. CDR3 bases: TGCGCCAGCAGCTCTCAGGAAAAGACAGGGAAAGATCAGCCCCAGCATTTT. This sequence encodes CASSSQEKTGKDQPQHF.

The V call is TRBV28, the J call TRBJ2-1; D possibly corresponds to TRBD2 (6 bases). This CDR3 has 16 residues. Trimming cost V 5 bases and J 0 bases, with 14 bases left between them. The germline V gene encodes CDR1 MDHEN and CDR2 SYDVKM. CDR3 sequence: CASSPRLGSSYNEQFF. The CDR3 DNA follows: TGTGCCAGCAGTCCTCGACTAGGAAGCTCCTACAATGAGCAGTTCTTC.

This clone was counted between two and nine times. This chain links TRBV7-3 with TRBJ2-3, with a tentative D call TRBD2 (6 bases). CDR1 and CDR2 (germline): SGHTA, FQGTGA. The V end was cut by 2 bases, the J end by 4 bases, with 7 bases between. This CDR3 comprises 13 residues. In DNA, the CDR3 is TGTGCCAGCAGCTTAGGAGGGTCAGATACGCAGTATTTT. It specifies CASSLGGSDTQYF.

Here the CDR3 reads CASRVDRGREKLFF. The CDR3 nucleotides are TGTGCCAGCAGGGTGGACAGGGGGCGCGAAAAACTGTTTTTT. The chain joins TRBV6-1 to TRBJ1-4, with TRBD1 matching over 11 bases. Looked up from germline, CDR1 is MNHNS and CDR2 is SASEGT. The ends lost 6 bases at V and 8 bases at J; junction bases unmatched: 5. There are 14 residues in the CDR3.

This clone was seen more than once but under ten times. J is TRBJ2-7 and V is TRBV19; 11 bases fit TRBD2. The CDR3 contains 18 residues. J gave up 3 bases and V 5 bases, and 15 bases lay outside the gene matches. Germline CDR1 and CDR2: LNHDA and SQIVND (reference sequence). As DNA, the CDR3 is TGTGCCAGTAGTTCCCTGACTAGCGGGAAGGATTCCCGCTACGAGCAGTACTTC. Its translation is CASSSLTSGKDSRYEQYF.

This chain uses TRBV29-1 with TRBJ2-5; 7 nucleotides align to TRBD2. This CDR3 region has 14 residues. From germline, CDR1 is SQVTM and CDR2 ANQGSEA. The V and J ends lost 1 base and 5 bases, in that order; junction bases with no gene match: 7. Written as DNA, the CDR3 is TGCAGCGTTGAAGTGACTAGCTTCGCGGAGACCCAGTACTTC. It yields the protein CSVEVTSFAETQYF.

The chain combines TRBV2 with TRBJ2-3, with 8 nucleotides matching TRBD2. Looked up from germline, CDR1 is SNHLY and CDR2 is FYNNEI. There are 16 residues in the CDR3. The ends lost 4 bases at V and 5 bases at J; junction bases unmatched: 11. The CDR3 DNA sequence: TGTGCCAGCAGTGGTCTAGCGGGTATCCGCGGAGATACGCAGTATTTT. This codes for CASSGLAGIRGDTQYF. Combining the CDR3 with reference TRBV2 and TRBJ2-3 gives the whole variable domain EPEVTQTPSHQVTQMGQEVILRCVPISNHLYFYWYRQILGQKVEFLVSFYNNEISEKSEIFDDQFSVERPDGSNFTLKIRSTKLEDSAMYFCASSGLAGIRGDTQYFGPGTRLTVL.

For this clone: The junction shows a germline mismatch at one end, possibly a read error. The rearrangement links TRBV12-5 to TRBJ2-5; a possible D gene is TRBD1 (6 bases). This CDR3 is built from 14 residues. Germline CDR1 and CDR2: LGHNT and FRNRAP. In DNA form, the CDR3 reads TGTGCTAGTGGTTTGGTTGGGGGCTTAGAGGCCCAGTACTTC. This sequence encodes CASGLVGGLEAQYF. Full variable domain (outside the CDR3, taken from reference TRBV12-5 and TRBJ2-5): DARVTQTPRHKVTEMGQEVTMRCQPILGHNTVFWYRQTMMQGLELLAYFRNRAPLDDSGMPKDRFSAEMPDATLATLKIQPSEPRDSAVYFCASGLVGGLEAQYFGPGTRLLVL.

The chain couples TRBV2 to TRBJ2-6; D is uncertain. V was cut by 3 bases and J by 0 bases, with 9 bases left in between. The germline V gene encodes CDR1 SNHLY and CDR2 FYNNEI. The CDR3 is 16 amino acids. Here the CDR3 reads CASSDSRSSGANVLTF. Here the CDR3 DNA reads TGTGCCAGCAGTGACAGTCGGAGCTCTGGGGCCAACGTCCTGACTTTC.

This chain's CDR3 is CASSDSAGGPTDTQYF. The CDR3 coding sequence is TGTGCCAGCAGTGACTCAGCGGGAGGGCCCACAGATACGCAGTATTTT. The chain carries TRBV6-4 and TRBJ2-3, with TRBD2 matching over 10 bases. J was trimmed by 2 bases and V by 0 bases; bases with no gene match: 2. The CDR3 length is 16 residues. Germline V CDR1 and CDR2: MRHNA, SNTAGT.

The chain employs TRBV6-5 and TRBJ1-6; the D is unclear. Trimming removed 0 bases from V and 3 bases from J, with 9 bases in between. Germline CDR1 is MNHEY and CDR2 is SVGAGI. There are 16 residues in the CDR3. CDR3 sequence (DNA): TGTGCCAGCAGTTACTCTCTGGGAGACTATAATTCACCCCTCCACTTT. It codes for CASSYSLGDYNSPLHF.

This clone has only a few counts. The chain joins TRBV5-1 to TRBJ1-5; no reliable D call. The CDR3 length is 14 residues. Trimming cost V 0 bases and J 3 bases, with 7 bases left between them. The germline CDR1 and CDR2 sequences are SGHRS and YFSETQ. The CDR3 DNA reads TGCGCCAGCAGCTTGGGCAGTTCCAATCAGCCCCAGCATTTT. It yields the protein CASSLGSSNQPQHF.

The chain joins TRBV7-2 to TRBJ1-2; 8 bases align to TRBD1. Per the germline V gene, CDR1 is SGHTA and CDR2 is FQGNSA. J lost 8 bases, V lost 2 bases, and 7 bases had no gene match. The CDR3 length is 14 residues. This CDR3 is CASSLQQGGYGYTF. In nucleotides, the CDR3 is TGTGCCAGCAGCTTACAACAGGGGGGGTACGGCTACACCTTC.